This T cell receptor (beta chain) is from a study of liver allograft versus peripheral blood T cells. Study-wide context: Recipients' peripheral blood T cell receptor repertoires were compared with those in transplanted livers.

TCRdb passed the reads through MiXCR, listing each CDR3 protein once. The sample includes under 1,500 distinct CDR3 sequences, about 11% of them seen just once. Trimming took 3 bases from V and 3 from J, leaving 9 bases between them. The CDR3 extends over 14 amino acids. Whole-study results and caveats: Within liver allografts, T cell receptor repertoires were reportedly different from those in peripheral blood.

This clonotype is categorized as medium-sized. Its specificity is not known. The source of this sequence is a human patient who had a liver transplant. Part of the T cells may come from the graft donor. The rearrangement joins TRBV12-3 or TRBV12-4 to TRBJ1-5; no clear D. CDR3 nucleotide sequence: TGTGCCAGCAGTTTGGCGGGTTCCAATCAGCCCCAGCATTTT. This gives the protein CASSLAGSNQPQHF.